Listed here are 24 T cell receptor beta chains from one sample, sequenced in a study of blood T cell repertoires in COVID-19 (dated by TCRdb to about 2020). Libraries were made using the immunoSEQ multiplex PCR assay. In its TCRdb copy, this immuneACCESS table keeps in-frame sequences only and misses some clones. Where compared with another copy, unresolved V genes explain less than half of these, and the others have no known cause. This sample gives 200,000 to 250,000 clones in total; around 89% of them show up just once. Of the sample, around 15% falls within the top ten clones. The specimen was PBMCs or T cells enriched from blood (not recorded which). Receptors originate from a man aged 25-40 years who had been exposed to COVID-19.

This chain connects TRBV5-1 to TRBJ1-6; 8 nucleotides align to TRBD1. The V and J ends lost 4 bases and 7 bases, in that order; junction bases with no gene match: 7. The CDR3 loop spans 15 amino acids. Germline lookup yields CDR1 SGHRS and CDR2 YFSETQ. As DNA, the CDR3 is TGCGCCAGCAGCCCAAAGACAGGGGACAATTCACCCCTCCACTTT. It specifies CASSPKTGDNSPLHF.

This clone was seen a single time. The CDR3 nucleotides are TGTGCCAGCAGTTCCAGGGGGGTTGAGCAGTTCTTC. This codes for CASSSRGVEQFF. V usage is TRBV6-5 and J usage is TRBJ2-1, with TRBD1 as a possible D gene (7 bases). The V gene lost 4 bases and the J gene lost 9 bases, with 10 bases spanning the gap. CDR3 length: 12 residues. The germline gives CDR1 MNHEY, CDR2 SVGAGI.

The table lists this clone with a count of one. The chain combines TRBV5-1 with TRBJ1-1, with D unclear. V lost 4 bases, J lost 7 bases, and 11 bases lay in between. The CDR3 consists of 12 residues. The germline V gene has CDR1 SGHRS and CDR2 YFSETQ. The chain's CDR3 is CASSPVGGEAFF. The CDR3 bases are TGCGCCAGCAGCCCGGTGGGAGGTGAAGCTTTCTTT.

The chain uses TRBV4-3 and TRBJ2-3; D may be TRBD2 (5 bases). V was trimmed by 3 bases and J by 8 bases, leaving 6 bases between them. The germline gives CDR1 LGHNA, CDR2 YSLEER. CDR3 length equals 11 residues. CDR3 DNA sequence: TGCGCCAGCAGCCACCGGGGTACGCAGTATTTT. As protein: CASSHRGTQYF.

The CDR3, as DNA: TGTGCCAGCAGCTCCCGCAGGGGATCCCGCGGCTACACCTTC. It is translated as CASSSRRGSRGYTF. This rearrangement joins TRBV7-9 to TRBJ1-2, with D maybe TRBD1 (6 bases). The CDR3 runs 14 residues. Germline V gene sequence: CDR1 SEHNR, CDR2 FQNEAQ (reference sequence). Trimming left V 4 bases short and J 8 bases short, with 17 bases between.

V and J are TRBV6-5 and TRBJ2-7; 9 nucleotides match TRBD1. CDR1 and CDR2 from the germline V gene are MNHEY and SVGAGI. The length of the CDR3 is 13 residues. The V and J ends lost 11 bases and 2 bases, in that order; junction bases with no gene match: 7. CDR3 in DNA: TGTGCCGGCGGACAGGGGTCCCCCTACGAGCAGTACTTC. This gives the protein CAGGQGSPYEQYF.

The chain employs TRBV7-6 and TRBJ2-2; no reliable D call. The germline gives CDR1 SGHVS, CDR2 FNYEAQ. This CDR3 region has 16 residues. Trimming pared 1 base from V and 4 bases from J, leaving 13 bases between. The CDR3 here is CASSLVSTITTGELFF. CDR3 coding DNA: TGTGCCAGCAGCTTAGTGAGCACTATAACCACCGGGGAGCTGTTTTTT.

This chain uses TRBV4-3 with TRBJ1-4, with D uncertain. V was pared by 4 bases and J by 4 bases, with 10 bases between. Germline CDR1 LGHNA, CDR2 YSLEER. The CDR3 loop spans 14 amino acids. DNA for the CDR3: TGCGCCAGCAGCCTCAGGAATGGTAATGAAAAACTGTTTTTT. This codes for CASSLRNGNEKLFF.

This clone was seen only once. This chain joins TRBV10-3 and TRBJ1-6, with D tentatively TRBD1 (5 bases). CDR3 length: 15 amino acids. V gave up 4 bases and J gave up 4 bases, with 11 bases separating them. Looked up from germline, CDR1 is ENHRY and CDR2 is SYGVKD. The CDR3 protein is CAISAGSFYNSPLHF. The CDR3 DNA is TGTGCCATCAGTGCAGGGTCCTTTTATAATTCACCCCTCCACTTT.

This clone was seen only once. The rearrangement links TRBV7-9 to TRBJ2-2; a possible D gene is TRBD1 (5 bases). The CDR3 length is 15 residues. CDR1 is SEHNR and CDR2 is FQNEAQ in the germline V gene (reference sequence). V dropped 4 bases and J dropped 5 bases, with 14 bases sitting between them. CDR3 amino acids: CASSSSAGQTGELFF. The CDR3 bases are TGTGCCAGCAGCTCCTCGGCAGGGCAGACCGGGGAGCTGTTTTTT.

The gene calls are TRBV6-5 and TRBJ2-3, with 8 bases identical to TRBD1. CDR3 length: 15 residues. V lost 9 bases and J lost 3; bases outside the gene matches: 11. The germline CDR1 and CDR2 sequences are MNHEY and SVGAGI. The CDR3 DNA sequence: TGTGCCAGTACTCCCGGGGGACAGGCAACAGATACGCAGTATTTT. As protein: CASTPGGQATDTQYF.

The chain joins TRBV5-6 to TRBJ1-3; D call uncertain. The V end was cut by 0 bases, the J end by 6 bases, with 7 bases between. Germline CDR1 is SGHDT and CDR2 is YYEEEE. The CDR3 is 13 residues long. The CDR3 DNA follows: TGTGCCAGCAGCTTGGGGCAGGAAAACACCATATATTTT. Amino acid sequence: CASSLGQENTIYF. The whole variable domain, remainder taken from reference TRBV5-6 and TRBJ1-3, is DAGVTQSPTHLIKTRGQQVTLRCSPKSGHDTVSWYQQALGQGPQFIFQYYEEEERQRGNFPDRFSGHQFPNYSSELNVNALLLGDSALYLCASSLGQENTIYFGEGSWLTVV.

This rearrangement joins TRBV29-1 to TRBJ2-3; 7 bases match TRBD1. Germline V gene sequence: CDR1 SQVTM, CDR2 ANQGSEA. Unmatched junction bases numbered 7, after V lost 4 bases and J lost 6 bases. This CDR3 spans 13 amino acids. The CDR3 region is CSVGQGVRDTQYF. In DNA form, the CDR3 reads TGCAGCGTTGGTCAGGGGGTGAGGGATACGCAGTATTTT.

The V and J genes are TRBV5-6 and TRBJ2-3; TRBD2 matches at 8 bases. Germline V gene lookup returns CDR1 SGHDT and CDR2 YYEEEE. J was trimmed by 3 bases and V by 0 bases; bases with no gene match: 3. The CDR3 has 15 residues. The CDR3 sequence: CASSLVASGTDTQYF. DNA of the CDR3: TGTGCCAGCAGCTTGGTGGCTAGCGGGACAGATACGCAGTATTTT. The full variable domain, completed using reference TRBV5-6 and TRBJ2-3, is DAGVTQSPTHLIKTRGQQVTLRCSPKSGHDTVSWYQQALGQGPQFIFQYYEEEERQRGNFPDRFSGHQFPNYSSELNVNALLLGDSALYLCASSLVASGTDTQYFGPGTRLTVL.

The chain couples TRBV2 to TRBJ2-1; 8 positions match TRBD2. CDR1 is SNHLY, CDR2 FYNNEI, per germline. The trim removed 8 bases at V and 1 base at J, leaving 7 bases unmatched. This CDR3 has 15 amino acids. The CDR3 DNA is TGTGCCAGCTCGGACGGCGGGAGGTCCTACAATGAGCAGTTCTTC. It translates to CASSDGGRSYNEQFF.

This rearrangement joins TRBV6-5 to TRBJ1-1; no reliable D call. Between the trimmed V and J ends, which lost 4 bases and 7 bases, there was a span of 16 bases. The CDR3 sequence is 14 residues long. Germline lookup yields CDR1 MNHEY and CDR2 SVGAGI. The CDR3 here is CASSWQFPPLEAFF. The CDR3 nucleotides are TGTGCCAGCAGTTGGCAGTTTCCACCTCTTGAAGCTTTCTTT.

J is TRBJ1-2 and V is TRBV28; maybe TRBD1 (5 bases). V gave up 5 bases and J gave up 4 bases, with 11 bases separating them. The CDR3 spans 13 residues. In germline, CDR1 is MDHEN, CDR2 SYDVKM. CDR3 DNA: TGTGCCAGCAGTACTCAGGGCCTCTATGGCTACACCTTC. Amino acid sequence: CASSTQGLYGYTF.

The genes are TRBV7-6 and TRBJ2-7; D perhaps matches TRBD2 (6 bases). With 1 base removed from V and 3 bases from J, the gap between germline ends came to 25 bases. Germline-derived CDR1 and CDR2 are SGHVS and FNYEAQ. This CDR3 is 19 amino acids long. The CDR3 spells CASSLELRARTGGFYEQYF. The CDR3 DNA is TGTGCCAGCAGCTTAGAGCTGCGGGCTAGGACCGGGGGATTCTACGAGCAGTACTTC.

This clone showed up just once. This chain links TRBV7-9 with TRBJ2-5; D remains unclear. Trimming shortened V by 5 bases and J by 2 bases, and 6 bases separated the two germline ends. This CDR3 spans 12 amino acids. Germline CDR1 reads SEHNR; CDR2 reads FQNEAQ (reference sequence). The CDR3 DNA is TGTGCCAGCAGCCTTACACAAGAGACCCAGTACTTC. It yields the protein CASSLTQETQYF. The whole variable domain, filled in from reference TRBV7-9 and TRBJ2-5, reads DTGVSQNPRHKITKRGQNVTFRCDPISEHNRLYWYRQTLGQGPEFLTYFQNEAQLEKSRLLSDRFSAERPKGSFSTLEIQRTEQGDSAMYLCASSLTQETQYFGPGTRLLVL.

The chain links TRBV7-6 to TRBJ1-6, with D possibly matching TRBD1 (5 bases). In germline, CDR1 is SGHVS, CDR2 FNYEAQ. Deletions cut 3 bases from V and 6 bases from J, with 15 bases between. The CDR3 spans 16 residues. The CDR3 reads CASSFLGLPVNSPLHF. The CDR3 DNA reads TGTGCCAGCAGCTTTTTGGGGCTCCCAGTTAATTCACCCCTCCACTTT.

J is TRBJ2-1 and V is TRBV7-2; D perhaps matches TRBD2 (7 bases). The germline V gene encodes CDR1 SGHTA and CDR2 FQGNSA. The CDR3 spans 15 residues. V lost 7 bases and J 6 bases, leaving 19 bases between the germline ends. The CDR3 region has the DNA TGTGCCAGCAATGCCCTGGGGGGGCAACTCAATGAGCAGTTCTTC. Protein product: CASNALGGQLNEQFF.

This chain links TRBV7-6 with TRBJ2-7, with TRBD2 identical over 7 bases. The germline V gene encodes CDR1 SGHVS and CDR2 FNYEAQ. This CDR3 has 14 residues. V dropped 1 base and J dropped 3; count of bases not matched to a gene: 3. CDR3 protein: CASSLGLAGYEQYF. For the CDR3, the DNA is TGTGCCAGCAGCTTAGGTTTAGCGGGCTACGAGCAGTACTTC.

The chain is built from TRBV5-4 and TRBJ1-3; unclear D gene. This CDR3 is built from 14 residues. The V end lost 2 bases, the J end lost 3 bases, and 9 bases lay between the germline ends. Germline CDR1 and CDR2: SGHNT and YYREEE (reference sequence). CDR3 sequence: CASSFGGIGNTIYF. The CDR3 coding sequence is TGTGCCAGCAGCTTCGGAGGGATTGGAAACACCATATATTTT.

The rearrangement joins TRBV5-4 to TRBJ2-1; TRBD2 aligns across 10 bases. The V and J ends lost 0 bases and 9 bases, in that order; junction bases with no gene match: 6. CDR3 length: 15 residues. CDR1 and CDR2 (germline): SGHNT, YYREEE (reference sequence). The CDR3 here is CASSLELAGAGEQFF. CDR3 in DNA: TGTGCCAGCAGCTTGGAGCTAGCGGGGGCCGGTGAGCAGTTCTTC. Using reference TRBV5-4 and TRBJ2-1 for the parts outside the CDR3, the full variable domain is ETGVTQSPTHLIKTRGQQVTLRCSSQSGHNTVSWYQQALGQGPQFIFQYYREEENGRGNFPPRFSGLQFPNYSSELNVNALELDDSALYLCASSLELAGAGEQFFGPGTRLTVL.